This passage covers 9 T cell receptor beta chains from one sample sequenced in a study of blood T cell repertoires in COVID-19. The data were produced by immunoSEQ multiplex PCR, yet TCRdb's version contains in-frame clones alone and is incomplete. This table holds 40,000 to 50,000 clones, roughly nine tenths found once. The sample comprised peripheral blood. The source of these receptors is a human donor in a cohort sampled during active COVID-19.

This clone was seen just once. The CDR3 DNA is TGTGCCAGCAGCCAAGGAGATGTTAGGACTAGCGGGAGAAAAACCGGGGAGCTGTTTTTT. This gives the protein CASSQGDVRTSGRKTGELFF. V usage is TRBV4-2 and J usage is TRBJ2-2; 13 bases are shared with TRBD2. This CDR3 has 20 amino acids. V dropped 1 base and J dropped 5; count of bases not matched to a gene: 13. CDR1 and CDR2 (germline): LGHNA, YNFKEQ.

The chain recombines TRBV5-8 with TRBJ2-1, with a possible D match to TRBD1 (5 bases). Trimming took off 1 base at V and 9 bases at J, with 11 bases between the two ends. The CDR3 contains 13 residues. Germline-derived CDR1 and CDR2 are SGHTS and YDEGEE. CDR3 coding DNA: TGTGCCAGCAGCTTGTTCAGGGCAGCTGAGCAGTTCTTC. It translates to CASSLFRAAEQFF.

The rearrangement links TRBV12-3 or TRBV12-4 to TRBJ1-2; 9 nucleotides match TRBD1. The CDR3 length is 13 residues. The trim removed 6 bases at V and 6 bases at J, leaving 5 bases unmatched. CDR3 bases: TGTGCCAGCAGCCCCGGGACAGGGAATGGCTACACCTTC. It codes for CASSPGTGNGYTF.

The gene calls are TRBV7-2 and TRBJ1-5; D is undetermined. Deletions cut 5 bases from V and 0 bases from J, with 14 bases between. Germline V gene data show CDR1 as SGHTA and CDR2 as FQGNSA. The CDR3 covers 16 residues. This chain's CDR3 is CASSIKGGLSNQPQHF. The CDR3 DNA reads TGTGCCAGCAGCATAAAGGGAGGACTTAGCAATCAGCCCCAGCATTTT.

The V and J genes are TRBV18 and TRBJ2-6; D is perhaps TRBD1 (5 bases). Trimming took off 3 bases at V and 2 bases at J, with 20 bases between the two ends. Germline loops: CDR1 KGHSH, CDR2 LQKENI. This CDR3 region has 19 residues. CDR3 nucleotides: TGTGCCAGCTCACCCTTGGGGCCTCCCAGCCCCCCTGGGGCCAACGTCCTGACTTTC. This encodes CASSPLGPPSPPGANVLTF.

Comments on this clone: The limits of the CDR3 on the DNA are not certain, so only TCRdb's listed CDR3 is given. The rearrangement links TRBV12-3 or TRBV12-4 to TRBJ2-7; the D call in the table, TRBD2, was not verified against the DNA. The CDR3 length equals 12 residues, ends included. CDR3 sequence reads: CASSSSGPEQYF.

V and J are TRBV27 and TRBJ2-7; D uncertain. This CDR3 spans 14 amino acids. Trimming took off 6 bases at V and 0 bases at J, with 12 bases between the two ends. CDR1 and CDR2 from the germline V gene are MNHEY and SMNVEV (reference sequence). This chain's CDR3 is CASRSILASYEQYF. As DNA, the CDR3 is TGTGCCAGCAGATCCATCCTGGCCTCCTACGAGCAGTACTTC.

V is TRBV3-1 (or the pseudogene TRBV3-2) and J is TRBJ2-7; 8 bases fit TRBD1. The CDR3 is 15 residues long. The germline V gene has CDR1 LGHDT and CDR2 YNNKEL (reference sequence). Germline trimming cut 4 bases from V and 4 bases from J; bases unmatched to any gene: 9. The CDR3 nucleotides are TGTGCCAGCAGCCCAAAGCTCGGACAGGGTTACGAGCAGTACTTC. This codes for CASSPKLGQGYEQYF.

The chain employs TRBV20-1 and TRBJ1-5; maybe TRBD1 (6 bases). The CDR3 runs to 13 residues. The ends were cut back, 3 bases at V and 7 bases at J, with 13 bases in the middle. Germline V CDR1 and CDR2: DFQATT, SNEGSKA (reference sequence). This CDR3 is CSASLGAGQPQHF. The DNA for the CDR3 is TGCAGTGCTAGTTTGGGGGCAGGGCAGCCCCAGCATTTT.